This T cell receptor (beta chain) was sequenced for a study of blood T cell repertoires in COVID-19. Looking at the study overall: Acute and convalescent COVID-19 samples came from the United States, Italy and Spain.

The ends were cut back, 4 bases at V and 3 bases at J, with 2 bases in the middle. Germline V gene lookup returns CDR1 SGHRS and CDR2 YFSETQ. There are 10 residues in the CDR3. Per the study methods: For nucleated cells, counts were estimated from reference gene primer amplification. Assay: immunoSEQ multiplex PCR; the TCRdb copy retains only in-frame clones and omits some. The V and J calls and the clone size are those of that table, but D and trimming were determined from the DNA. The data contain approximately 74,000 clones, around 80% of them singletons. The source material was peripheral blood. The TCR sequence derives from an elderly man with active or convalescent COVID-19. The chain recombines TRBV5-1 with TRBJ2-7; D is undetermined. CDR3 region: CASSHYEQYF. DNA for the CDR3: TGCGCCAGCAGCCACTACGAGCAGTACTTC.